This entry is about one TCR beta chain. Its target antigen remains unknown. Base qualities are not provided; no much larger clone lies one nucleotide away. TCR CDR3 regions were amplified from genomic DNA by multiplex PCR using the deep immunoSEQ assay. Extracted genomic DNA from each cell subset was distributed evenly across all wells of several immunoSEQ 96-well plates, and each plate was treated as a replicate. For sorted subsets, each replicate PCR was loaded with about 200 ng genomic DNA, equivalent to 30,000 or so T cell genomes. Purified libraries were measured with a Qubit 3.0 fluorometer, size-checked on a Bioanalyzer 2100, and measured again with the KAPA Library Quantification kit. Every immunoSEQ 96-well plate was sequenced on a dedicated single-read 150-cycle Illumina NextSeq 550 flow cell. Regarding the original processing steps: The immunoSEQ output contained only junctional sequences without quality scores, so filtering could not match that applied to full-length reads. Sequences were annotated with PyIR, a Python wrapper for IgBLAST v1.9, using IMGT germline references to assign V/J genes and CDR3. Reads were removed for weak V/J assignments (E-value above 1e-6), missing CDR3, stop codons, out-of-frame junctions, or ambiguous translated residues. A V3J clonotype was defined by an identical inferred V gene, J gene, and CDR3 amino acid sequence. To compute the percentage overlap between repertoires, the number of shared unique clonotypes was divided by the size of the smaller repertoire. RTK rarefaction, the Chao1 estimator, and Recon v2.1 estimates of unobserved clonotypes were used to assess repertoire richness. Generation probabilities were computed with OLGA for all TCRbeta clonotypes obtained by the gDNA method from a few donors. TCRdb obtained this table from immuneACCESS and retained in-frame rearrangements with V and J assigned. These tables miss some clones; where compared with another copy, unresolved V genes account for less than half of the shortfall, and the remainder is unexplained. V and J calls and clone size are those listed in that table; D and trimming were worked out from the DNA. For this sample there are about 1.5 million clones; about 98% appear just once. Around 0.45% of the sample belongs to the ten largest clones.

Healthy HIV-negative adults with no recently reported acute infections or vaccinations were included as donors. All donors were Caucasian adults living in Nashville, Tennessee, USA. Magnetic negative selection was used to enrich CD4+ T cells, after which naive cells were positively selected on CD45RA and the negative fraction became the memory subset. Blood was obtained by leukapheresis, after which PBMCs were separated by Ficoll-Histopaque density gradient centrifugation and cryopreserved in liquid nitrogen vapor phase. Analytical flow cytometry was used to check the purity and quantity of each magnetically sorted T cell population. Genomic DNA was isolated from every sorted fraction and measured by UV absorbance on a Nanodrop 2000c. The data were obtained in a study of shared clonotypes between healthy human individuals (dated by TCRdb to about 2020). With regard to the full study: Two women and a few men aged 18 to 49 years were included in the cohort. Libraries were prepared and TCR repertoires were sequenced by different laboratories using diverse techniques, in order to increase sequencing depth and limit assay-specific biases. For each donor, three plates each were used for CD4 naive and CD4 memory, two plates were used for CD8 naive, and one plate was used for CD8 memory. To estimate repertoire size and how much clonotype sharing occurs between individuals, the study deeply sequenced the blood TCR repertoires of about five healthy adults. Between about 0.94 and 10 billion PBMCs per donor were obtained by leukapheresis.

Beyond this particular receptor, the publication reports: Even with the large sequencing depth, rarefaction of the sorted-subset datasets indicated that sequencing was incomplete. The small number of donors limited the genetic and exposure-history diversity represented. Across a handful of donors, about 5% of naive CD4, 3% to 4% of naive CD8, roughly 2.2% of memory CD4, and under 0.45% of memory CD8 clonotypes were shared. Compared with non-shared clonotypes, clonotypes shared by all four sorted-subset donors had higher generation probabilities. Pairwise subsampling indicated that sequencing depth was expected to affect the degree of clonotype sharing among donors. Sampling was restricted to blood, and TCR repertoires in tissue are likely to differ from TCR repertoires in blood. Naive subsets generally had larger estimated clonotype richness than memory subsets did.

A distance of 16 bases separates the germline ends of V and J, which lose 5 bases and 5 bases respectively. The CDR3, cysteine through phenylalanine, is 15 amino acids long. The CDR3 DNA has 45 bases and is translated from base 1. The germline V gene (reference sequence) specifies SEHNR as CDR1 and FQNEAQ as CDR2. This chain joins TRBV7-9 to TRBJ2-1, with the D gene call left open. The receptor's source is a man aged 25 to 40 in good health. Sequences were obtained from naive CD4+ T cells sorted from blood. The sample's cell subset or site label is to be understood as: CD45RA+ positively selected. The bases read TGTGCCAGCAGCCCCAGAAAGGGCCGAAACAATGAGCAGTTCTTC. Its protein reads: CASSPRKGRNNEQFF.